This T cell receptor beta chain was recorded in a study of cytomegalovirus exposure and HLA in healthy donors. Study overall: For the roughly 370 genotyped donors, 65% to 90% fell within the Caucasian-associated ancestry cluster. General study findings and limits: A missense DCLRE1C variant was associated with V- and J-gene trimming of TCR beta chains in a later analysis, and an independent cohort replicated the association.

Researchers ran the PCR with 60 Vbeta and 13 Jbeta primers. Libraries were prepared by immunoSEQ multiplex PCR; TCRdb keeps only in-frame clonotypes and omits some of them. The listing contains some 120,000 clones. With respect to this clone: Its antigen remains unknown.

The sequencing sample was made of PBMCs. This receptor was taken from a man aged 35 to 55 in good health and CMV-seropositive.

The chain's CDR3 is CASSYGDGYTF. The CDR3 region has the DNA TGTGCCAGCAGTTACGGAGATGGCTACACCTTC. This chain joins TRBV6-5 and TRBJ1-2; D ambiguous. Trimming removed 2 bases at V and 6 bases at J, with 4 bases between. There are 11 residues in the CDR3. The germline gives CDR1 MNHEY, CDR2 SVGAGI.